The 31 T cell receptor beta chains reported below all come from one sample, sequenced in a study of graft-versus-host responses after intestinal transplantation. Profiling relied on immunoSEQ multiplex PCR, and the TCRdb table lists in-frame clones only, not all of them. This sample has roughly 39,000 clones; nearly 95% occur once, and the top ten carry around 0.22%. These receptors lack a known antigen. The sequencing here drew on unstimulated CD8+ T cells sorted from spleen or lymph node cells, taken before transplant. Receptor source: a human donor who was the organ donor for an intestinal transplant.

The chain uses TRBV4-3 and TRBJ2-5; TRBD1 matches 9 bases. Trimming cost V 3 bases and J 2 bases; bases outside gene matches: 1. The germline V gene has CDR1 LGHNA and CDR2 YSLEER. This CDR3 is built from 14 residues. CDR3 DNA sequence: TGCGCCAGCAGCCAGGGGACAGGGCAAGAGACCCAGTACTTC. The encoded protein is CASSQGTGQETQYF.

This clone is a singleton in its sample. The chain joins TRBV7-9 to TRBJ2-7; TRBD1 matches 11 bases. This CDR3 comprises 15 residues. Germline CDR1 is SEHNR and CDR2 is FQNEAQ (reference sequence). With V trimmed by 5 bases and J by 2 bases, 5 bases remained unmatched. CDR3 amino acids: CASSQRDRGAYEQYF. The CDR3 bases are TGTGCCAGCAGCCAACGGGACAGGGGGGCCTACGAGCAGTACTTC.

The V call is TRBV19, the J call TRBJ2-3, with TRBD1 as a possible D gene (6 bases). Germline V lookup: CDR1 LNHDA, CDR2 SQIVND (reference sequence). Between the trimmed V and J ends, which lost 5 bases and 0 bases, there was a span of 15 bases. CDR3 length: 16 amino acids. CDR3 sequence: CASSENRVRSTDTQYF. Here the CDR3 DNA reads TGTGCCAGTAGTGAAAACAGGGTGAGGAGCACAGATACGCAGTATTTT. Together with reference TRBV19 and TRBJ2-3, the CDR3 gives the full variable domain: DGGITQSPKYLFRKEGQNVTLSCEQNLNHDAMYWYRQDPGQGLRLIYYSQIVNDFQKGDIAEGYSVSREKKESFPLTVTSAQKNPTAFYLCASSENRVRSTDTQYFGPGTRLTVL.

The CDR3 bases are TGCGCCAGCAGCCTATACTCTGCGGGACTAGAGAATGAGCAGTTCTTC. This sequence encodes CASSLYSAGLENEQFF. The chain recombines TRBV4-1 with TRBJ2-1; TRBD2 aligns across 8 bases. The germline CDR1 and CDR2 sequences are MGHRA and YSYEKL. V gave up 4 bases and J gave up 7 bases; unmatched junction bases: 12. The CDR3 covers 16 residues.

V and J are TRBV4-1 and TRBJ2-1; possibly TRBD1 or TRBD2 for D (5 bases each). From germline, CDR1 is MGHRA and CDR2 YSYEKL. V lost 1 base to trimming and J lost 7 bases, with 8 bases between them. The CDR3 is made up of 13 amino acids. The DNA of the CDR3 is TGCGCCAGCAGCCAAGTGGGGGTGAATGAGCAGTTCTTC. It yields the protein CASSQVGVNEQFF.

V and J are TRBV4-3 and TRBJ1-1; 7 bases match TRBD1. Germline values: CDR1 LGHNA, CDR2 YSLEER. The CDR3 loop spans 15 amino acids. Trimming at V came to 5 bases and at J to 1 base, leaving 7 bases not matched to a gene. For the CDR3, the DNA is TGCGCCAGCAGCTTACACAGGGGATCGAACACTGAAGCTTTCTTT. Translated: CASSLHRGSNTEAFF.

This chain joins TRBV5-8 and TRBJ1-1; no clear D gene. The germline V gene has CDR1 SGHTS and CDR2 YDEGEE. V lost 1 base and J lost 1, with 5 bases in between. The CDR3 covers 13 residues. The CDR3 bases are TGTGCCAGCAGCTTGACAGCGAACACTGAAGCTTTCTTT. Its translation: CASSLTANTEAFF.

Regarding this clone: This specimen includes other DNA sequences encoding the same CDR3. The CDR3 coding sequence is TGCGCCAGCAGCCAAGTACAGAACACTGAAGCTTTCTTT. This codes for CASSQVQNTEAFF. The V gene is TRBV4-1, the J gene TRBJ1-1, with no clear D. CDR3 length: 13 amino acids. V was shortened by 1 base and J by 1 base, with 4 bases between the two germline ends. Germline CDR1 is MGHRA and CDR2 is YSYEKL.

This clone was seen more than once but under ten times. V and J are TRBV10-3 and TRBJ1-6; perhaps TRBD1 as D (5 bases). With 8 bases removed from V and 3 bases from J, the gap between germline ends came to 14 bases. In germline, CDR1 is ENHRY, CDR2 SYGVKD. The CDR3 extends over 15 amino acids. CDR3 sequence (DNA): TGTGCCATCGGTATCGACAGTCACTATAATTCACCCCTCCACTTT. As protein: CAIGIDSHYNSPLHF.

This chain connects TRBV7-8 to TRBJ2-1, with D perhaps matching TRBD1 (6 bases). Germline assignment: CDR1 SGHVS and CDR2 FQNEAQ. CDR3 length equals 13 residues. V was clipped by 3 bases and J by 7 bases, with 10 bases between them. CDR3 DNA: TGTGCCAGCAGCTTGGACAGAAATAATGAGCAGTTCTTC. This codes for CASSLDRNNEQFF.

The chain joins TRBV5-1 to TRBJ2-7, with 8 bases matching TRBD1. The germline V gene has CDR1 SGHRS and CDR2 YFSETQ. The trim removed 3 bases at V and 4 bases at J, leaving 6 bases unmatched. The CDR3 runs to 14 residues. Here the CDR3 DNA reads TGCGCCAGCAGCTCTGGACAGGGCTCGTACGAGCAGTACTTC. Its protein product is CASSSGQGSYEQYF.

The chain employs TRBV9 and TRBJ2-1; TRBD1 aligns across 10 bases. V shed 0 bases, J shed 8 bases, and the junction held 8 bases outside the gene matches. The CDR3 sequence is 16 residues long. Germline-derived CDR1 and CDR2 are SGDLS and YYNGEE. This CDR3 is CASSVDWMTGGDEQFF. CDR3 DNA: TGTGCCAGCAGCGTAGATTGGATGACAGGGGGCGATGAGCAGTTCTTC.

The chain joins TRBV5-5 to TRBJ2-3; D might be TRBD1 or TRBD2, each matching 6 bases. CDR1 is SGHKS and CDR2 is YYEKEE in the germline V gene (reference sequence). This CDR3 spans 17 amino acids. V was clipped by 1 base and J by 1 base, with 16 bases between them. Here the CDR3 reads CASSLLSGEEGTDTQYF. CDR3 nucleotides: TGTGCCAGCAGCTTGTTGTCAGGGGAGGAGGGCACAGATACGCAGTATTTT.

The chain has TRBV6-6 and TRBJ2-1, with unresolved D. CDR1 and CDR2 (germline): MNHNY, SVGAGI (reference sequence). The CDR3 runs to 14 residues. V was shortened by 1 base and J by 4 bases, with 8 bases between the two germline ends. CDR3 in amino acids: CASSYWADYNEQFF. The DNA of the CDR3 is TGTGCCAGCAGTTACTGGGCCGATTACAATGAGCAGTTCTTC.

In this sample, this clone turned up once. The chain combines TRBV6-4 with TRBJ2-1, with TRBD2 identical over 11 bases. The CDR3 extends over 14 amino acids. Germline CDR1 is MRHNA and CDR2 is SNTAGT. The ends lost 3 bases at V and 6 bases at J; junction bases unmatched: 1. The CDR3 region is CASSEGLAANEQFF. Written as DNA, the CDR3 is TGTGCCAGCAGTGAGGGACTAGCGGCCAATGAGCAGTTCTTC.

CDR3: CASRDGNSPLHF. Written as DNA, the CDR3 is TGTGCCAGCAGGGACGGAAATTCACCCCTCCACTTT. This sequence joins TRBV27 and TRBJ1-6; D is unclear. Germline assignment: CDR1 MNHEY and CDR2 SMNVEV (reference sequence). The CDR3 runs to 12 residues. The V end was cut by 6 bases, the J end by 7 bases, with 7 bases between.

V and J are TRBV14 and TRBJ2-3, with 11 nucleotides matching TRBD2. Germline V gene sequence: CDR1 SGHDN, CDR2 FVKESK. The CDR3 sequence is 16 residues long. Germline trimming cut 0 bases from V and 5 bases from J; bases unmatched to any gene: 4. The CDR3 coding sequence is TGTGCCAGCAGCCAAGAGGTAGCGGGGGGGAGAGATACGCAGTATTTT. Residues: CASSQEVAGGRDTQYF.

This chain joins TRBV4-1 and TRBJ2-5, with 10 positions matching TRBD2. The ends lost 1 base at V and 5 bases at J; junction bases unmatched: 16. This CDR3 is 19 amino acids long. Germline V gene lookup returns CDR1 MGHRA and CDR2 YSYEKL. This chain's CDR3 is CASSQVYSSGGFNWETQYF. CDR3 DNA: TGCGCCAGCAGCCAAGTTTATTCTAGCGGGGGTTTCAATTGGGAGACCCAGTACTTC.

This clone appeared once. This rearrangement joins TRBV28 to TRBJ2-7, with 9 bases lining up with TRBD1. This CDR3 spans 13 amino acids. Germline CDR1 is MDHEN and CDR2 is SYDVKM. V lost 8 bases to trimming and J lost 5 bases; unmatched junction nucleotides: 7. The CDR3 spells CASGGDRAHEQYF. CDR3 DNA: TGTGCCAGCGGTGGGGACAGGGCCCACGAGCAGTACTTC.

This clone has only one observation. The chain joins TRBV2 to TRBJ2-6; D is unresolved. The CDR3 length is 19 residues. Germline CDR1 SNHLY, CDR2 FYNNEI. The ends were cut back, 5 bases at V and 5 bases at J, with 25 bases in the middle. For the CDR3, the DNA is TGTGCCAGCAGTAATGTTAGTTACCCGATACAAAGCCGGGCCAACGTCCTGACTTTC. This sequence encodes CASSNVSYPIQSRANVLTF.

The chain joins TRBV28 to TRBJ2-7, with D perhaps TRBD1 or TRBD2 (6 bases each). The CDR3 is 14 residues long. The V end was cut by 5 bases, the J end by 5 bases, with 16 bases between. CDR1 and CDR2 from the germline V gene are MDHEN and SYDVKM. This CDR3 reads CASSRWGAGDEQYF. The CDR3 region has the DNA TGTGCCAGCAGTCGATGGGGGGCCGGGGACGAGCAGTACTTC.

This chain uses TRBV4-3 with TRBJ1-1; a weak D match, TRBD1 (5 bases). The CDR3 totals 13 residues. Germline CDR1 and CDR2: LGHNA and YSLEER. Trimming cost V 0 bases and J 6 bases, with 8 bases left between them. In DNA form, the CDR3 reads TGCGCCAGCAGCCAAGATCGGGGGGCTGAAGCTTTCTTT. This encodes CASSQDRGAEAFF.

Notes on this clone: Other nucleotide sequences in the sample specify the same CDR3. The CDR3 protein is CATSRAGLAGPSGRYNEQFF. In DNA, the CDR3 is TGTGCCACCAGCAGGGCGGGACTAGCGGGGCCGTCGGGACGGTACAATGAGCAGTTCTTC. The J gene is TRBJ2-1, the V gene TRBV15; 13 nucleotides align to TRBD2. The CDR3 has 20 residues. V shed 3 bases and J 4 bases; nucleotides not matched to a gene: 15. The germline V gene encodes CDR1 LNHNV and CDR2 YYDKDF (reference sequence).

The V gene is TRBV6-5, the J gene TRBJ1-2; a possible D gene is TRBD1 (6 bases). This CDR3 region has 16 residues. Trimming took off 0 bases at V and 4 bases at J, with 15 bases between the two ends. Per the germline V gene, CDR1 is MNHEY and CDR2 is SVGAGI. For the CDR3, the DNA is TGTGCCAGCAGTTACTCCCTAAAGGGGGTAATCTATGGCTACACCTTC. This encodes CASSYSLKGVIYGYTF.

The V call is TRBV20-1, the J call TRBJ2-7, with D tentatively TRBD1 (6 bases). The CDR3 is 11 amino acids. V shed 4 bases and J shed 3 bases, with 7 bases lying between them. CDR1 and CDR2 (germline): DFQATT, SNEGSKA (reference sequence). CDR3 in amino acids: CSANRDYEQYF. The CDR3 region has the DNA TGCAGTGCTAACAGGGACTACGAGCAGTACTTC.

The chain uses TRBV9 and TRBJ1-2, with TRBD1 matching 7 bases. The CDR3 contains 16 residues. The germline V gene encodes CDR1 SGDLS and CDR2 YYNGEE. The junction had 10 bases not matched to a gene; V was cut back by 0 bases and J by 5 bases. In DNA form, the CDR3 reads TGTGCCAGCAGCGTAGGGAGAACCGGGACAGCTTATGGCTACACCTTC. Its translation: CASSVGRTGTAYGYTF.

This rearrangement joins TRBV30 to TRBJ1-1; D not certain. V was shortened by 3 bases and J by 5 bases, with 10 bases between the two germline ends. Germline CDR1 is GTSNPN and CDR2 is SVGIG (reference sequence). The CDR3 spans 12 residues. Here the CDR3 reads CAWSLVGTEAFF. CDR3 nucleotides: TGTGCCTGGAGCCTGGTTGGGACTGAAGCTTTCTTT.

This chain uses TRBV25-1 with TRBJ2-6; no reliable D call. V lost 7 bases, J lost 1 base, and 5 bases lay in between. The CDR3 runs to 13 residues. From germline, CDR1 is MGHDK and CDR2 SYGVNS. DNA of the CDR3: TGTGCCAGCACTGATTCTGGGGCCAACGTCCTGACTTTC. This gives the protein CASTDSGANVLTF.

This chain links TRBV25-1 with TRBJ2-7; perhaps TRBD1 as D (7 bases). This CDR3 region has 17 residues. Trimming removed 0 bases at V and 3 bases at J, with 18 bases between. From germline, CDR1 is MGHDK and CDR2 SYGVNS. CDR3 sequence reads: CASSEYFPGGNYYEQYF. The CDR3, as DNA: TGTGCCAGCAGTGAATATTTTCCAGGGGGGAACTACTACGAGCAGTACTTC.

Here the CDR3 DNA reads TGTGCCAGCAGCCCCGTAGTGCAGGGAGGCACAGATACGCAGTATTTT. It encodes CASSPVVQGGTDTQYF. The chain is built from TRBV7-9 and TRBJ2-3; tentatively, D is TRBD1 or TRBD2 (5 bases each). The V gene lost 5 bases and the J gene lost 1 base, with 16 bases spanning the gap. From germline, CDR1 is SEHNR and CDR2 FQNEAQ (reference sequence). The CDR3 is 16 residues long. Using reference TRBV7-9 and TRBJ2-3 for the parts outside the CDR3, the full variable domain is DTGVSQNPRHKITKRGQNVTFRCDPISEHNRLYWYRQTLGQGPEFLTYFQNEAQLEKSRLLSDRFSAERPKGSFSTLEIQRTEQGDSAMYLCASSPVVQGGTDTQYFGPGTRLTVL.

This clone was seen a single time. V is TRBV30 and J is TRBJ2-3; D is undetermined. V lost 4 bases and J lost 1, with 9 bases in between. CDR3 length: 13 amino acids. Germline values: CDR1 GTSNPN, CDR2 SVGIG (reference sequence). Written as DNA, the CDR3 is TGTGCCTGGAATGCTTTGGGCACAGATACGCAGTATTTT. It encodes CAWNALGTDTQYF.